These T cell receptor beta chains were read from a single sample in a study of T-cell reconstitution after alpha-beta-depleted transplantation in children. MiXCR, applied by TCRdb to the PCR reads, yields one record per CDR3 protein. The sample records 400,000 to 450,000 distinct CDR3 sequences, about 40% being singletons. Here the sequenced sample was PBMCs, taken before TCRalphabeta/CD19-depleted stem cell transplant. These receptor sequences come from a girl aged 2-10 years with aplastic anemia, due to receive a stem cell transplant. Both conserved end residues are part of each CDR3. D genes are given only for firm matches. Rows may omit the clone size; those that give it use once, few, many or a size class.

CDR3nt	CDR3aa	j_gene	d_gene	v_gene	abundance
TGTGCCAGCAGGGGCGGACAGGGGAATTCACCCCTCCACTTT	CASRGGQGNSPLHF	TRBJ1-6	TRBD1	TRBV28	-
TGTGCCAGCAGCTTAGTATTAGCGGGACCGAGCTCCTACGAGAAGTACTTC	CASSLVLAGPSSYEKYF	TRBJ2-7	TRBD2	TRBV7-6	-
TGCAGCGTTGCGCTTGTTGGCTCCTACGAGCAGTACTTC	CSVALVGSYEQYF	TRBJ2-7	-	TRBV29-1	-
TGTGCCAGCAGCCAACGCTCTACAGGGGCCTACGAGCAGTACTTC	CASSQRSTGAYEQYF	TRBJ2-7	TRBD1	TRBV4-2	few
TGTGCCAGCAGCTTACCGACAGGGAGGGAGACCCAGTACTTC	CASSLPTGRETQYF	TRBJ2-5	-	TRBV7-2	-
TGTGCCAGCTGTTACACGTCCAGGATGGAGACCCAGTACTTC	CASCYTSRMETQYF	TRBJ2-5	-	TRBV6-2/TRBV6-3	once
TGCAGCGTTGAACTGCGGCGGGAGGGAGGTGAGCAGTTCTTC	CSVELRREGGEQFF	TRBJ2-1	TRBD2	TRBV29-1	once
TGTGCCAGCACCAGCTTAAACGGGGCAAAAAGCGGGGAGCTGTTTTTT	CASTSLNGAKSGELFF	TRBJ2-2	-	TRBV7-2	-
TGTGCCAGCATCATGACTAGCTCCTTCCAAGAGACCCAGTACTTC	CASIMTSSFQETQYF	TRBJ2-5	TRBD2	TRBV6-5	many
TGTGCCACCAGCAGAGATGAGTCGAACACTGAAGCTTTCTTT	CATSRDESNTEAFF	TRBJ1-1	-	TRBV15	-
TGCAGTGCTAGTCAGGGTACCAACTACGAGCAGTACTTC	CSASQGTNYEQYF	TRBJ2-7	-	TRBV20-1	many
TGTGCCAGCAGTTTCCGAGGGGGTGCGATTGGGGCCAACGTCCTGACTTTC	CASSFRGGAIGANVLTF	TRBJ2-6	-	TRBV6-5	-
TGCAGTGGAAGGACCCCGGGGATCACTGAAGCTTTCTTT	CSGRTPGITEAFF	TRBJ1-1	-	TRBV20-1	-
TGCAGTGCTAGAGCTAGCGGGGGCCTTACCTACGAGCAGTACTTC	CSARASGGLTYEQYF	TRBJ2-7	TRBD2	TRBV20-1	many
TGCGCCAGCAGCTTGGACACTGGGGATGAGCAGTTCTTC	CASSLDTGDEQFF	TRBJ2-1	-	TRBV5-1	once
TGCAGTGCCTCAGGACTAGCGGGAGAGTACGAGCAGTACTTC	CSASGLAGEYEQYF	TRBJ2-7	TRBD2	TRBV20-1	few
TGTGCCAGCAGTTACCGGACAGGCCCAAATGAAAAACTGTTTTTT	CASSYRTGPNEKLFF	TRBJ1-4	TRBD1	TRBV6-5	few
TGCGCCAGCAGCTCCCCGGGACAGGAGCCTGCTAACTATGGCTACACCTTC	CASSSPGQEPANYGYTF	TRBJ1-2	TRBD1	TRBV5-1	many
TGTGCCAGTAGTGGAGGGCAAAGGACAGCAAACACCGGGGAGCTGTTTTTT	CASSGGQRTANTGELFF	TRBJ2-2	-	TRBV19	-
TGTGCCAGCAGCTTGGCCGGTTCGGGGGCTGGCACTGAAGCTTTCTTT	CASSLAGSGAGTEAFF	TRBJ1-1	-	TRBV5-5	few
TGTCCCCATCATTTCCTCCGGGAGACCCAGTACTTC	CPHHFLRETQYF	TRBJ2-5	-	TRBV10-3	-
TGCAGCGTCATATCGCAGGCGACAAACACTGAAGCTTTCTTT	CSVISQATNTEAFF	TRBJ1-1	-	TRBV29-1	-
TGTGCCAGCAGCCAGGGACGAGGCAATCAGCCCCAGCATTTT	CASSQGRGNQPQHF	TRBJ1-5	-	TRBV4-2	few
TGCAGTGCCCAACGGGGTAATGAGCAGTTCTTC	CSAQRGNEQFF	TRBJ2-1	-	TRBV20-1	-
TGCAGCGTTGAACCGGGACAGGGAGGCCTCACAGATACGCAGTATTTT	CSVEPGQGGLTDTQYF	TRBJ2-3	TRBD1	TRBV29-1	few
TGTGCCAGCACCTCTTTACGGGGATCGACCGGGGAGCTGTTTTTT	CASTSLRGSTGELFF	TRBJ2-2	-	TRBV7-8	-
TGTGCCAGCAGCGCGACAGGGGCGGGTGAAAAACTGTTTTTT	CASSATGAGEKLFF	TRBJ1-4	TRBD1	TRBV9	many